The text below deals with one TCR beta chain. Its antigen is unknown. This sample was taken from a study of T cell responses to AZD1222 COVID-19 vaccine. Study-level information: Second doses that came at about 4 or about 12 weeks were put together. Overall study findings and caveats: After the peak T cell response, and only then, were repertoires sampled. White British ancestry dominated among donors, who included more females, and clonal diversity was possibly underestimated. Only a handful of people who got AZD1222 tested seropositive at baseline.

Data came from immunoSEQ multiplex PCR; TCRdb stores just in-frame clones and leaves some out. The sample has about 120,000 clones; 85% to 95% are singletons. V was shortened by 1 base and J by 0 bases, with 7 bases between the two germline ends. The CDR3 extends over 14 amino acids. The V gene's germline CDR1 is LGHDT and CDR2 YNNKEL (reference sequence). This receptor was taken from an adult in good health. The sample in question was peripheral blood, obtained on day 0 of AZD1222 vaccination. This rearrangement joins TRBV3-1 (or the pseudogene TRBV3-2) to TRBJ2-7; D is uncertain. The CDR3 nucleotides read TGTGCCAGCAGCCAAGTTTTGTTCTCCTACGAGCAGTACTTC. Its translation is CASSQVLFSYEQYF.